The T cell receptor (beta chain) under discussion was sequenced for a study of blood T cell repertoires in COVID-19. This clone was seen a handful of times. J gave up 6 bases and V 0 bases, and 8 bases lay outside the gene matches. CDR1 and CDR2 (germline): SGDLS, YYNGEE. The CDR3 is made up of 16 amino acids. Clones were read by immunoSEQ multiplex PCR, and TCRdb kept only the in-frame ones, dropping some. Altogether roughly 160,000 clones are present, around 89% being singletons, with the ten largest covering about a quarter. The origin of this receptor is a man between 60 and 70 years old with acute or convalescent COVID-19. The sample was peripheral blood. The chain carries TRBV9 and TRBJ2-1; 8 bases fit TRBD2. The CDR3 DNA sequence: TGTGCCAGCAGCGTAGAACCCCGGGAGGGGCGCAATGAGCAGTTCTTC. This sequence encodes CASSVEPREGRNEQFF.